The clone carrying this TCR beta chain has only a few counts. Its cognate antigen is unknown. Germline assignment: CDR1 SGHTA and CDR2 FQGNSA. This CDR3 spans 14 amino acids. Trimming took off 5 bases at V and 10 bases at J, with 20 bases between the two ends. The data originate from a study of early T cells in non-severe SARS-CoV-2 infection. The study, taken as a whole, reports: Private and CD4 specificities were missed by VDJdb matching, which favored anti-spike CD8 responses.

Tagging with unique molecular identifiers was applied to individual cDNA molecules. TCRdb reanalysed the 5' RACE reads using MiXCR and keeps one entry per CDR3 protein. Of around 81,000 distinct CDR3 sequences listed, 11% to 15% are singletons. This sequence was found in an adult who was a healthcare worker with PCR-confirmed SARS-CoV-2 infection or an uninfected control (not recorded which). The sequencing sample was made of whole blood. The chain recombines TRBV7-2 with TRBJ1-1, with D maybe TRBD1 (5 bases). The CDR3 region has the DNA TGTGCCAGCAGCCCGGACTGGAGGGGTTGGCGAGCTTTCTTT. Protein: CASSPDWRGWRAFF.